The clone carrying this T cell receptor (beta chain) was found many times. The antigen is not known. MiXCR, applied by TCRdb to the reads, yields one record per CDR3 protein. Seen here are 150,000 to 200,000 distinct CDR3 sequences, under 25% observed once, and the top ten hold around 2.7%. Trimming stripped 4 bases from V and 6 bases from J, with 7 bases between. CDR1 and CDR2 (germline): SNHLY, FYNNEI. The CDR3 spans 12 residues. This entry comes from a study of T cell repertoires in cytomegalovirus infection. In the study overall: Public TCR beta signatures indicated both CMV infection and matching HLA type. Study-wide results and caveats: HLA-C-restricted CMV-specific TCR beta clonotypes were dominant in the ex vivo response.

The sequencing input was PBMCs. The sequence derives from a human donor in good health (CMV status not recorded). Some clones in this sample may be carry-over from other donors' samples. The chain recombines TRBV2 with TRBJ2-1; D gene unclear. CDR3 loop: CASSVLSNEQFF. The CDR3 DNA is TGTGCCAGCAGTGTTCTAAGCAATGAGCAGTTCTTC. Full variable domain (outside the CDR3, taken from reference TRBV2 and TRBJ2-1): EPEVTQTPSHQVTQMGQEVILRCVPISNHLYFYWYRQILGQKVEFLVSFYNNEISEKSEIFDDQFSVERPDGSNFTLKIRSTKLEDSAMYFCASSVLSNEQFFGPGTRLTVL.